This TCR beta chain comes out of a study of blood T cell repertoires in COVID-19. Trimming removed 4 bases from V and 2 bases from J; junction bases left unmatched: 8. Germline loops: CDR1 MNHEY, CDR2 SVGEGT. The CDR3 consists of 17 residues. Profiling relied on immunoSEQ multiplex PCR, and the TCRdb table lists in-frame clones only, not all of them. The table lists fewer than 300,000 clones, approximately 87% of them singletons. The sample was peripheral blood. The chain joins TRBV6-2 or TRBV6-3 to TRBJ2-3; 11 bases are a match to TRBD2. The TCR sequence derives from a human donor in a cohort sampled during active COVID-19. Here the CDR3 DNA reads TGTGCCAGCAGTTCTCTTCGACTAGCGGGGCTCACAGATACGCAGTATTTT. This gives the protein CASSSLRLAGLTDTQYF.